These 29 T cell receptor beta chains share one sample of origin, sequenced in a study of CD4 T cells in relation to SARS-CoV-2 and coronaviruses. Assay used: immunoSEQ multiplex PCR; TCRdb lists only in-frame clones, some missing. The sample has 20,000 to 25,000 clones, 75% to 85% seen once. The unexposed donors gave CD4+ T cells in about 2010-2018, prior to COVID-19. Isolation of CD4+ T cells took place after about 9 days in culture. What these receptors recognize is not known. Material: CD4+ T cells from PBMCs, cultured in vitro. These receptors were taken from a human donor in good health.

This clone was found a few times. The gene calls are TRBV7-2 and TRBJ2-7; the match to TRBD2 covers 12 bases. The germline gives CDR1 SGHTA, CDR2 FQGNSA. The CDR3 is 14 amino acids. V lost 6 bases to trimming and J lost 7 bases; unmatched junction nucleotides: 7. CDR3 coding DNA: TGTGCCAGCAGACCTCTAGCGGGGGGGCGTGAGCAGTACTTC. Amino acid sequence: CASRPLAGGREQYF.

V usage is TRBV20-1 and J usage is TRBJ2-3, with a weak D call TRBD2 (6 bases). Trimming took 2 bases from V and 8 from J, leaving 8 bases between them. This CDR3 contains 11 residues. In germline, CDR1 is DFQATT, CDR2 SNEGSKA (reference sequence). CDR3 sequence reads: CSARTEGTQYF. Here the CDR3 DNA reads TGCAGTGCTAGAACGGAGGGTACGCAGTATTTT.

V is TRBV11-2 and J is TRBJ2-3, with TRBD2 matching over 8 bases. This CDR3 has 15 amino acids. V lost 3 bases, J lost 5 bases, and 7 bases stayed unmatched. Germline loops: CDR1 SGHAT, CDR2 FQNNGV. The CDR3: CASSFGTGGVDTQYF. The CDR3 DNA follows: TGTGCCAGCAGCTTCGGGACGGGGGGGGTAGATACGCAGTATTTT.

The chain joins TRBV18 to TRBJ2-1; D uncertain. CDR3 size: 12 residues. V dropped 3 bases and J dropped 4 bases, with 4 bases sitting between them. CDR1 KGHSH and CDR2 LQKENI come from the germline V gene. The DNA for the CDR3 is TGTGCCAGCTCACCTCTATACAATGAGCAGTTCTTC. Protein: CASSPLYNEQFF.

The chain combines TRBV9 with TRBJ2-2; the D gene is possibly TRBD2 (6 bases). The V gene lost 1 base and the J gene lost 3 bases, with 13 bases spanning the gap. Germline V CDR1 and CDR2: SGDLS, YYNGEE. The CDR3 runs 16 residues. In DNA, the CDR3 is TGTGCCAGCAGCGTATCGGCTAGCGTGCACACCGGGGAGCTGTTTTTT. Residues: CASSVSASVHTGELFF.

This chain connects TRBV20-1 to TRBJ1-2, with a possible D match to TRBD1 (6 bases). CDR3 length equals 15 residues. Germline lookup yields CDR1 DFQATT and CDR2 SNEGSKA (reference sequence). V was shortened by 3 bases and J by 3 bases, with 17 bases between the two germline ends. The CDR3 DNA reads TGCAGTGCTAGTCGGTCCAGGGGAGTTTACTATGGCTACACCTTC. Translating gives CSASRSRGVYYGYTF.

The rearrangement links TRBV29-1 to TRBJ1-4; unclear D gene. V was shortened by 6 bases and J by 7 bases, with 9 bases between the two germline ends. Germline V CDR1 and CDR2: SQVTM, ANQGSEA. The CDR3 extends over 11 amino acids. CDR3 bases: TGCAGCGTCCGGCGGGGTGAAAAACTGTTTTTT. Its protein is CSVRRGEKLFF.

The chain uses TRBV7-9 and TRBJ2-1, with D perhaps TRBD2 (6 bases). The CDR3 has 17 amino acids. Germline V gene data show CDR1 as SEHNR and CDR2 as FQNEAQ (reference sequence). V lost 4 bases, J lost 3 bases, and 19 bases lay in between. CDR3 sequence reads: CASSSYRGTRGYNEQFF. CDR3 nucleotides: TGTGCCAGCAGCTCATACCGTGGGACTCGAGGCTACAATGAGCAGTTCTTC. The full variable domain, completed using reference TRBV7-9 and TRBJ2-1, is DTGVSQNPRHKITKRGQNVTFRCDPISEHNRLYWYRQTLGQGPEFLTYFQNEAQLEKSRLLSDRFSAERPKGSFSTLEIQRTEQGDSAMYLCASSSYRGTRGYNEQFFGPGTRLTVL.

The gene calls are TRBV11-2 and TRBJ2-7; a possible D gene is TRBD1 (7 bases). Germline values: CDR1 SGHAT, CDR2 FQNNGV. This CDR3 region has 14 residues. V was trimmed by 6 bases and J by 0 bases, leaving 12 bases between them. CDR3 nucleotides: TGTGCCAGCAGTTTGCGGGACAGCTCCTACGAGCAGTACTTC. Protein: CASSLRDSSYEQYF. Using reference TRBV11-2 and TRBJ2-7 for the parts outside the CDR3, the full variable domain is EAGVAQSPRYKIIEKRQSVAFWCNPISGHATLYWYQQILGQGPKLLIQFQNNGVVDDSQLPKDRFSAERLKGVDSTLKIQPAKLEDSAVYLCASSLRDSSYEQYFGPGTRLTVT.

V and J are TRBV28 and TRBJ2-3; D gene unclear. Germline V gives CDR1 MDHEN, CDR2 SYDVKM. The CDR3 sequence is 14 residues long. Deletions cut 5 bases from V and 4 bases from J, with 13 bases between. CDR3 sequence (DNA): TGTGCCAGCAGTCCACCCCCAGCCGCAGATACGCAGTATTTT. Translation: CASSPPPAADTQYF.

The gene calls are TRBV5-5 and TRBJ2-7; D not resolved. The CDR3 is 11 amino acids. Germline CDR1 SGHKS, CDR2 YYEKEE (reference sequence). Between the trimmed V and J ends, which lost 4 bases and 4 bases, there was a span of 6 bases. The CDR3 nucleotides read TGTGCCAGCAGCGCAGAGTACGAGCAGTACTTC. The encoded protein is CASSAEYEQYF. Full variable domain (outside the CDR3, taken from reference TRBV5-5 and TRBJ2-7): DAGVTQSPTHLIKTRGQQVTLRCSPISGHKSVSWYQQVLGQGPQFIFQYYEKEERGRGNFPDRFSARQFPNYSSELNVNALLLGDSALYLCASSAEYEQYFGPGTRLTVT.

V and J are TRBV6-2 or TRBV6-3 and TRBJ2-7; D possibly corresponds to TRBD1 (6 bases). The V end was cut by 5 bases, the J end by 0 bases, with 11 bases between. Germline V gene data show CDR1 as MNHEY and CDR2 as SVGEGT. The CDR3 has 14 residues. The CDR3 sequence is CASSRGTPSYEQYF. For the CDR3, the DNA is TGTGCCAGCAGTAGGGGGACACCCTCCTACGAGCAGTACTTC.

This chain uses TRBV10-3 with TRBJ2-7, with D perhaps being TRBD1 or TRBD2 (5 bases each). The V gene lost 5 bases and the J gene lost 6 bases, with 17 bases spanning the gap. This CDR3 comprises 14 residues. Germline loops: CDR1 ENHRY, CDR2 SYGVKD. CDR3 in DNA: TGTGCCATCAGTCCCCGGGACGGTGGCGCCGAGCAGTACTTC. Translating it yields CAISPRDGGAEQYF.

The chain links TRBV27 to TRBJ1-2; maybe TRBD1 (5 bases). The germline gives CDR1 MNHEY, CDR2 SMNVEV (reference sequence). This CDR3 contains 17 residues. The V and J ends lost 6 bases and 5 bases respectively, with 25 bases between them. The CDR3 here is CASSRYSLAGLRYGYTF. CDR3 in DNA: TGTGCCAGCAGCCGTTACTCTTTAGCAGGGCTCCGGTATGGCTACACCTTC.

The gene calls are TRBV20-1 and TRBJ1-1; D is unclear. The V end was cut by 7 bases, the J end by 0 bases, with 6 bases between. This CDR3 has 11 amino acids. The germline V gene has CDR1 DFQATT and CDR2 SNEGSKA (reference sequence). The CDR3 nucleotides read TGCAGTGTCCTCTTGAACACTGAAGCTTTCTTT. Its translation is CSVLLNTEAFF.

The rearrangement joins TRBV12-5 to TRBJ1-3, with D unclear. The germline gives CDR1 LGHNT, CDR2 FRNRAP. The V gene lost 3 bases and the J gene lost 4 bases, with 19 bases spanning the gap. This CDR3 contains 17 residues. The CDR3 loop reads CASGFPNYGVRGNTIYF. DNA for the CDR3: TGTGCTAGTGGTTTCCCCAATTATGGAGTACGCGGAAACACCATATATTTT.

The chain is built from TRBV21-1 and TRBJ2-4; TRBD1 is the table's D call and was not checked against the DNA. TRBV21-1 is deemed a pseudogene. The CDR3 loop spans 17 amino acids. The chain's CDR3 is CASSKAQVDKAKNIQYF. The CDR3 DNA reads TGTGCCAGCAGCAAAGCCCAGGTCGACAAAGCCAAAAACATTCAGTACTTC.

The J gene is TRBJ2-7, the V gene TRBV13, with D perhaps TRBD1 (5 bases). The germline V gene has CDR1 PRHDT and CDR2 FYEKMQ (reference sequence). The length of the CDR3 is 16 residues. Trimming took off 0 bases at V and 0 bases at J, with 12 bases between the two ends. The CDR3 loop is CASSLGAEDSSYEQYF. The CDR3 nucleotides are TGTGCCAGCAGCTTAGGCGCCGAAGACAGCTCCTACGAGCAGTACTTC. The whole variable domain, filled in from reference TRBV13 and TRBJ2-7, reads AAGVIQSPRHLIKEKRETATLKCYPIPRHDTVYWYQQGPGQDPQFLISFYEKMQSDKGSIPDRFSAQQFSDYHSELNMSSLELGDSALYFCASSLGAEDSSYEQYFGPGTRLTVT.

This rearrangement joins TRBV7-9 to TRBJ2-5; either TRBD1 or TRBD2 may supply D (6 bases each). The V and J ends lost 4 bases and 2 bases respectively, with 17 bases between them. Germline V lookup: CDR1 SEHNR, CDR2 FQNEAQ (reference sequence). The CDR3 consists of 16 residues. In DNA form, the CDR3 reads TGTGCCAGCAGCTCCCGACTAGGGGGTTTTCAAGAGACCCAGTACTTC. This translates into CASSSRLGGFQETQYF.

V and J are TRBV3-1 (or the pseudogene TRBV3-2) and TRBJ1-6; D call uncertain. Germline CDR1 LGHDT, CDR2 YNNKEL (reference sequence). The CDR3 runs to 16 residues. V shed 4 bases and J shed 2 bases, with 12 bases lying between them. The CDR3 is CASSPPRGTYNSPLHF. Written as DNA, the CDR3 is TGTGCCAGCAGCCCACCGAGAGGGACCTATAATTCACCCCTCCACTTT.

V gene TRBV7-2 combines with J gene TRBJ2-4, with D possibly TRBD1 on 6 matching bases. The CDR3 sequence is 13 residues long. Germline CDR1 reads SGHTA; CDR2 reads FQGNSA. Trimming took off 3 bases at V and 13 bases at J, with 16 bases between the two ends. The CDR3, as DNA: TGTGCCAGCAGCTTTATGAGCCGGGACACCCAGTACTTC. As protein: CASSFMSRDTQYF.

The rearrangement links TRBV5-1 to TRBJ2-7; no firm D call. CDR3 length: 9 amino acids. The V end lost 4 bases, the J end lost 7 bases, and 3 bases lay between the germline ends. Germline assignment: CDR1 SGHRS and CDR2 YFSETQ. In DNA form, the CDR3 reads TGCGCCAGCAGCCGGGAGCAGTACTTC. Translation: CASSREQYF.

This clone was counted only a few times. In DNA form, the CDR3 reads TGTGCCAGCAGCTGGGACAGGGGGTCCACTGAAGCTTTCTTT. This encodes CASSWDRGSTEAFF. V usage is TRBV14 and J usage is TRBJ1-1; 11 bases agree with TRBD1. Germline trimming cut 5 bases from V and 4 bases from J; bases unmatched to any gene: 3. The CDR3 has 14 residues. Germline-derived CDR1 and CDR2 are SGHDN and FVKESK.

This clone was found a few times. The chain couples TRBV19 to TRBJ2-1; D perhaps matches TRBD2 (5 bases). The CDR3 loop spans 13 amino acids. Germline V gene sequence: CDR1 LNHDA, CDR2 SQIVND (reference sequence). Trimming shortened V by 7 bases and J by 4 bases, and 11 bases separated the two germline ends. The CDR3 DNA is TGTGCCAGTACCCCTGAGGGTTACAATGAGCAGTTCTTC. Its protein product is CASTPEGYNEQFF.

V and J are TRBV19 and TRBJ2-7, with 7 bases identical to TRBD2. The CDR3 totals 14 residues. After removal of 1 base from V and 4 bases from J, the junction contained 4 bases not matched to a gene. The V gene's germline CDR1 is LNHDA and CDR2 SQIVND (reference sequence). The CDR3 loop reads CASSIGGSFYEQYF. CDR3 nucleotides: TGTGCCAGTAGTATAGGCGGGAGTTTTTACGAGCAGTACTTC.

The V and J genes are TRBV19 and TRBJ1-5, with D possibly TRBD1 on 5 matching bases. CDR1 and CDR2 (germline): LNHDA, SQIVND (reference sequence). The ends were cut back, 1 base at V and 4 bases at J, with 8 bases in the middle. This CDR3 contains 14 residues. CDR3 nucleotides: TGTGCCAGTAGTATAGCGGGGGTGAATCAGCCCCAGCATTTT. Translated, it gives CASSIAGVNQPQHF.

The chain combines TRBV19 with TRBJ2-7; D not resolved. The germline V gene has CDR1 LNHDA and CDR2 SQIVND (reference sequence). The CDR3 is 13 amino acids. The CDR3, as DNA: TGTGCGAGTTCGAGCAGCAGCTCCTACGAGCAGTACTTC. It codes for CASSSSSSYEQYF. Filled out from reference TRBV19 and TRBJ2-7, the complete variable domain reads DGGITQSPKYLFRKEGQNVTLSCEQNLNHDAMYWYRQDPGQGLRLIYYSQIVNDFQKGDIAEGYSVSREKKESFPLTVTSAQKNPTAFYLCASSSSSSYEQYFGPGTRLTVT.

This sequence joins TRBV5-5 and TRBJ2-1, with a tentative D call TRBD2 (5 bases). This CDR3 comprises 16 residues. The germline CDR1 and CDR2 sequences are SGHKS and YYEKEE (reference sequence). V lost 3 bases to trimming and J lost 4 bases, with 17 bases between them. In nucleotides, the CDR3 is TGTGCCAGCAGCTCCTTGGACTTTACATCATACAATGAGCAGTTCTTC. Protein: CASSSLDFTSYNEQFF.

The genes are TRBV4-1 and TRBJ2-1; D may correspond to TRBD1 or TRBD2 (6 bases each). The CDR3 sequence is 20 residues long. V was clipped by 0 bases and J by 5 bases, with 26 bases between them. CDR1 and CDR2 from the germline V gene are MGHRA and YSYEKL. The CDR3 DNA is TGCGCCAGCAGCCAAGATCTAATTGGAGCCCGGGGGCGGTGGGACAATGAGCAGTTCTTC. Its translation is CASSQDLIGARGRWDNEQFF.